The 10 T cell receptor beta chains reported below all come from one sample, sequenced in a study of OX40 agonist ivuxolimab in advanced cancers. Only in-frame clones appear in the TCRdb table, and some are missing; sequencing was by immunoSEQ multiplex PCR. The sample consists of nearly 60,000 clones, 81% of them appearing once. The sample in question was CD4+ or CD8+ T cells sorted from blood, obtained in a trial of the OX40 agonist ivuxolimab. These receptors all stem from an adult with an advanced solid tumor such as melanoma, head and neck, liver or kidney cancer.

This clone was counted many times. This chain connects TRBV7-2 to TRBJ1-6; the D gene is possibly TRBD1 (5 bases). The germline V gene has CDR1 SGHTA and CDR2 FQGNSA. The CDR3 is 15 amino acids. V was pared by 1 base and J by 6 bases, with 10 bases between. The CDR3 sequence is CASSLEGMGNSPLHF. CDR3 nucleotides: TGTGCCAGCAGCTTAGAGGGGATGGGTAATTCACCCCTCCACTTT.

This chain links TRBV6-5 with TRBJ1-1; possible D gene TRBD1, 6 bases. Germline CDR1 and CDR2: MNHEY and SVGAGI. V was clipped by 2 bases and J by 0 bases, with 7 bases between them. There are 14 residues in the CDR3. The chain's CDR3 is CASSYGQLNTEAFF. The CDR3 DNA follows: TGTGCCAGCAGTTACGGACAGTTGAACACTGAAGCTTTCTTT.

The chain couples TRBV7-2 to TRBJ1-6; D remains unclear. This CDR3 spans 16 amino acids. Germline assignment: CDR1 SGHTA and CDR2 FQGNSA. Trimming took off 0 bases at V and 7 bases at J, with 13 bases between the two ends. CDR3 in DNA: TGTGCCAGCAGCTTAGCCAGGTCGTCCCCGAATTCACCCCTCCACTTT. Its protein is CASSLARSSPNSPLHF.

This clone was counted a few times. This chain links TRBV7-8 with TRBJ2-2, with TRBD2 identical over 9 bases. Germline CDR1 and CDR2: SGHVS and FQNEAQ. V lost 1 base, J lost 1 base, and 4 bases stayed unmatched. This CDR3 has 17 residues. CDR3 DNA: TGTGCCAGCAGCTTAGTGGCTAGCGGGGTGAACACCGGGGAGCTGTTTTTT. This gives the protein CASSLVASGVNTGELFF. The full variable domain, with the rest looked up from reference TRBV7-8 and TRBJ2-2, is GAGVSQSPRYKVAKRGQDVALRCDPISGHVSLFWYQQALGQGPEFLTYFQNEAQLDKSGLPSDRFFAERPEGSVSTLKIQRTQQEDSAVYLCASSLVASGVNTGELFFGEGSRLTVL.

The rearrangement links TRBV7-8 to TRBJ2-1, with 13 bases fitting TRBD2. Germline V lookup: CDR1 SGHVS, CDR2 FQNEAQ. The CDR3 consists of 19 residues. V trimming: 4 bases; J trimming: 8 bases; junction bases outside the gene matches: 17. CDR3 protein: CASSSATGTGTSGVHEQFF. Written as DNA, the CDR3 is TGTGCCAGCAGCTCCGCCACCGGGACCGGGACTAGCGGGGTACATGAGCAGTTCTTC.

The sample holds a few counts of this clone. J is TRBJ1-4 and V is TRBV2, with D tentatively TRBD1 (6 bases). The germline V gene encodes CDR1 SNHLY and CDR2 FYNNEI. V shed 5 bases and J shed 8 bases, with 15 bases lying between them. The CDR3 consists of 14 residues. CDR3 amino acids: CASSNRATVEKLFF. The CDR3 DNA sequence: TGTGCCAGCAGTAACAGGGCCACCGTCGAAAAACTGTTTTTT.

The CDR3 coding sequence is TGCGCCAGCAGCCCGGGACTAGCGGGGGGCTACACAGATACGCAGTATTTT. Its translation is CASSPGLAGGYTDTQYF. The chain links TRBV4-1 to TRBJ2-3; 15 nucleotides match TRBD2. The V segment lost 4 bases and the J segment 2 bases; nucleotides outside the gene matches: 4. In germline, CDR1 is MGHRA, CDR2 YSYEKL. The CDR3 runs to 17 residues.

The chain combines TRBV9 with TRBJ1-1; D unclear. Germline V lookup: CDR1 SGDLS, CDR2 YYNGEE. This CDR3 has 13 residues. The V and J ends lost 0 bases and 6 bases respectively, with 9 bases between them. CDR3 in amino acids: CASSVDKGAEAFF. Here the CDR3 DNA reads TGTGCCAGCAGCGTAGATAAGGGTGCTGAAGCTTTCTTT.

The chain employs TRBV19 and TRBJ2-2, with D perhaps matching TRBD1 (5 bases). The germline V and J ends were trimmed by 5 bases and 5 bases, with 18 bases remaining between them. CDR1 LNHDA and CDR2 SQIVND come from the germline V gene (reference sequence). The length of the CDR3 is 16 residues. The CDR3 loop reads CASSRTRGGGTGELFF. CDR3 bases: TGTGCCAGTAGTCGAACAAGGGGCGGTGGGACCGGGGAGCTGTTTTTT.

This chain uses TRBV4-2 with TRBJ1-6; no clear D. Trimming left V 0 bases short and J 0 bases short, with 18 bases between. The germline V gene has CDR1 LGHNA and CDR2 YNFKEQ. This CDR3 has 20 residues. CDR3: CASSQDLGRRLSSYNSPLHF. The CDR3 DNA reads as TGTGCCAGCAGCCAAGATCTAGGCCGGCGATTGAGCTCCTATAATTCACCCCTCCACTTT.